Each of the 21 T cell receptor beta chains below was sequenced from the same sample in a study of blood T cell repertoires in COVID-19. Sequenced by immunoSEQ multiplex PCR; TCRdb stores in-frame clones only, minus some. This sample yields some 130,000 clones, of which around 89% are seen a single time; less than 4.5% belongs to the top ten. The specimen was peripheral blood. The receptors originated from a man in his fifties or sixties with COVID-19, enrolled during active disease.

The V gene is TRBV6-5, the J gene TRBJ2-1, with TRBD2 matching 10 bases. The CDR3 is made up of 16 amino acids. With V trimmed by 2 bases and J by 6 bases, 7 bases remained unmatched. From germline, CDR1 is MNHEY and CDR2 SVGAGI. This chain's CDR3 is CASSYPSGGAVNEQFF. In DNA, the CDR3 is TGTGCCAGCAGTTACCCCAGCGGGGGGGCCGTCAATGAGCAGTTCTTC.

The chain joins TRBV7-3 to TRBJ2-3; TRBD2 agrees at 10 bases. Germline trimming cut 5 bases from V and 6 bases from J; bases unmatched to any gene: 17. The CDR3 contains 18 residues. CDR1 is SGHTA, CDR2 FQGTGA, per germline. In nucleotides, the CDR3 is TGTGCCAGCAGCCATCCTGCCCTAGCGGGGGATCACCGCGATACGCAGTATTTT. It translates to CASSHPALAGDHRDTQYF.

This clone was observed once. V is TRBV18 and J is TRBJ1-5, with a tentative D call TRBD1 (5 bases). CDR1 KGHSH and CDR2 LQKENI come from the germline V gene. V lost 2 bases, J lost 8 bases, and 19 bases lay in between. CDR3 length: 16 amino acids. The CDR3 sequence: CASSPMSAGFEEPQHF. The CDR3 DNA follows: TGTGCCAGCTCACCAATGAGTGCAGGGTTTGAGGAGCCCCAGCATTTT.

The chain combines TRBV10-3 with TRBJ2-7; possible D gene TRBD2, 6 bases. Germline CDR1 is ENHRY and CDR2 is SYGVKD. The CDR3 consists of 15 residues. Trimming took 4 bases from V and 3 from J, leaving 16 bases between them. The CDR3 spells CAISVPPGSHYEQYF. The CDR3 bases are TGTGCCATCAGTGTCCCTCCCGGGAGCCACTACGAGCAGTACTTC.

The rearrangement joins TRBV27 to TRBJ2-7, with a weak D call TRBD2 (6 bases). CDR3 size: 13 residues. The V gene's germline CDR1 is MNHEY and CDR2 SMNVEV (reference sequence). V gave up 8 bases and J gave up 2 bases, with 13 bases separating them. The chain's CDR3 is CASGDLAAYEQYF. The CDR3 region has the DNA TGTGCCAGCGGTGACTTAGCGGCCTACGAGCAGTACTTC.

A single count supports this clone. V gene TRBV5-1 combines with J gene TRBJ2-3; maybe TRBD1 (6 bases). This CDR3 has 13 amino acids. Looked up from germline, CDR1 is SGHRS and CDR2 is YFSETQ. Between the trimmed V and J ends, which lost 4 bases and 3 bases, there was a span of 9 bases. This chain's CDR3 is CASSETGTDTQYF. The CDR3 DNA sequence: TGCGCCAGCAGCGAGACAGGTACAGATACGCAGTATTTT.

This clone has only one observation. The rearrangement uses TRBV6-4 and TRBJ2-3, with 16 positions matching TRBD2. Germline lookup yields CDR1 MRHNA and CDR2 SNTAGT. V was clipped by 5 bases and J by 1 base; unmatched bases: 12. The length of the CDR3 is 20 residues. The CDR3 bases are TGTGCCAGCAGTCGGAACCCCGGGACTAGCGGGGGGGTCGGCACAGATACGCAGTATTTT. As protein: CASSRNPGTSGGVGTDTQYF.

The chain has TRBV7-6 and TRBJ1-1; D not certain. The CDR3 totals 14 residues. V was clipped by 2 bases and J by 1 base, with 8 bases between them. Germline V gene data show CDR1 as SGHVS and CDR2 as FNYEAQ. For the CDR3, the DNA is TGTGCCAGCAGCTTATCAACATCGAACACTGAAGCTTTCTTT. Protein product: CASSLSTSNTEAFF.

The chain is built from TRBV5-1 and TRBJ2-7; a possible D gene is TRBD2 (7 bases). This CDR3 is 13 amino acids long. The V end lost 2 bases, the J end lost 3 bases, and 9 bases lay between the germline ends. Per the germline V gene, CDR1 is SGHRS and CDR2 is YFSETQ. DNA of the CDR3: TGCGCCAGCAGCTTAAGGGGGGGCTACGAGCAGTACTTC. It yields the protein CASSLRGGYEQYF.

This chain uses TRBV11-2 with TRBJ1-1, with 8 bases fitting TRBD1. In germline, CDR1 is SGHAT, CDR2 FQNNGV. The CDR3 has 12 residues. The junction had 3 bases not matched to a gene; V was cut back by 1 base and J by 11 bases. The chain's CDR3 is CASSLATGEAFF. Here the CDR3 DNA reads TGTGCCAGCAGCTTAGCGACAGGGGAGGCTTTCTTT.

V gene TRBV5-1 combines with J gene TRBJ1-2; D unresolved. V lost 0 bases and J 2 bases, leaving 5 bases between the germline ends. CDR1 SGHRS and CDR2 YFSETQ come from the germline V gene. The CDR3 consists of 13 residues. The CDR3 region is CASSLGENYGYTF. The CDR3 DNA sequence: TGCGCCAGCAGCTTGGGGGAGAACTATGGCTACACCTTC.

The CDR3 nucleotides are TGTGCCAGCAGTTCCGATAGGACAGGGAGTCATGGCTACACCTTC. The encoded protein is CASSSDRTGSHGYTF. The chain is built from TRBV6-6 and TRBJ1-2, with TRBD1 identical over 8 bases. V trimming: 4 bases; J trimming: 6 bases; junction bases outside the gene matches: 10. Germline CDR1 and CDR2: MNHNY and SVGAGI (reference sequence). This CDR3 is built from 15 residues.

This clone has a handful of counts. This chain connects TRBV7-9 to TRBJ1-1; TRBD1 aligns across 9 bases. CDR3 length: 15 residues. Germline loops: CDR1 SEHNR, CDR2 FQNEAQ (reference sequence). J lost 0 bases, V lost 4 bases, and 3 bases had no gene match. The CDR3 loop is CASSSGQGMNTEAFF. The CDR3 coding sequence is TGTGCCAGCAGCTCGGGACAGGGAATGAACACTGAAGCTTTCTTT.

The sample holds one count of this clone. V and J are TRBV6-2 or TRBV6-3 and TRBJ2-6; a possible D gene is TRBD2 (6 bases). V was cut by 7 bases and J by 3 bases, with 16 bases left in between. Germline CDR1 MNHEY, CDR2 SVGEGT. The CDR3 runs 16 residues. CDR3 sequence (DNA): TGTGCCAGCACCCCAATTAGACTAGATGGGGCCAACGTCCTGACTTTC. It is translated as CASTPIRLDGANVLTF.

The V call is TRBV6-5, the J call TRBJ1-1; maybe TRBD1 (6 bases). CDR3 size: 13 residues. V was pared by 5 bases and J by 7 bases, with 14 bases between. From germline, CDR1 is MNHEY and CDR2 SVGAGI. This chain's CDR3 is CASSRTDRIEAFF. The CDR3 nucleotides are TGTGCCAGCAGTCGCACGGACAGAATTGAAGCTTTCTTT.

This sequence joins TRBV6-6 and TRBJ1-5, with 8 positions matching TRBD1. V lost 10 bases to trimming and J lost 2 bases; unmatched junction nucleotides: 10. Germline V CDR1 and CDR2: MNHNY, SVGAGI (reference sequence). This CDR3 has 15 amino acids. The chain's CDR3 is CATTSGTGGNQPQHF. Written as DNA, the CDR3 is TGTGCCACAACATCCGGGACAGGTGGCAATCAGCCCCAGCATTTT.

The V gene is TRBV11-3, the J gene TRBJ2-5; the match to TRBD2 covers 13 bases. Trimming cost V 5 bases and J 7 bases; bases outside gene matches: 10. Germline CDR1 is SGHNT and CDR2 is YENEEA. The CDR3 consists of 16 residues. CDR3 DNA sequence: TGTGCCAGCAGCCTCGCCACTAGCGGGGGGGCAGTGACCCAGTACTTC. Its translation is CASSLATSGGAVTQYF.

CDR3 sequence (DNA): TGTGCCACCAAGACAGGGGTCGATTCACCCCTCCACTTT. Translated, it gives CATKTGVDSPLHF. V gene TRBV10-3 combines with J gene TRBJ1-6, with TRBD1 identical over 8 bases. The CDR3 is made up of 13 amino acids. Germline CDR1 is ENHRY and CDR2 is SYGVKD. V lost 10 bases and J lost 8; bases outside the gene matches: 7.

The chain has TRBV6-2 or TRBV6-3 and TRBJ1-5; no definite D call. Between the trimmed V and J ends, which lost 3 bases and 1 base, there was a span of 16 bases. Germline V gene sequence: CDR1 MNHEY, CDR2 SVGEGT. The CDR3 totals 17 residues. The DNA of the CDR3 is TGTGCCAGCAGTTATCTCCCTGACATTGCCAGCAATCAGCCCCAGCATTTT. The encoded protein is CASSYLPDIASNQPQHF.

This chain joins TRBV24-1 and TRBJ1-5; 8 bases are shared with TRBD1. Per germline, CDR1 KGHDR and CDR2 SFDVKD. V lost 4 bases and J lost 5; bases outside the gene matches: 9. The CDR3 length is 16 residues. CDR3 protein: CATSDSKTGDYQPQHF. For the CDR3, the DNA is TGTGCCACCAGTGACTCTAAGACAGGGGATTATCAGCCCCAGCATTTT.

This clone was seen just once. This chain joins TRBV7-2 and TRBJ1-2, with TRBD1 matching over 12 bases. V dropped 1 base and J dropped 7; count of bases not matched to a gene: 4. The CDR3 runs 15 residues. Germline V gene sequence: CDR1 SGHTA, CDR2 FQGNSA. The CDR3 region is CASSLVGTGGGGYTF. The CDR3 DNA reads TGTGCCAGCAGCTTAGTAGGGACAGGGGGCGGTGGCTACACCTTC.